This TCR beta chain emerged from a study of shared clonotypes between healthy human individuals. Details on this clone: Its specificity is not known. Other DNA sequences in the same sample also yield this CDR3.

Study processing details: ImmunoSEQ gave junction-only sequences without quality scores, so filtering differed. The assay was immunoSEQ multiplex PCR, and TCRdb's table has in-frame clones only and misses some. V and J calls and clone size follow that table, whereas D and trimming were derived from the DNA. The table includes over a million clones, 95% to 99% detected once. Study-wide points: Among the subsets, naive ones generally showed larger estimated richness than memory ones. At large depth, rarefaction still showed sorted-subset sequencing to be incomplete. Blood was the only sampled material, and tissue repertoires likely differ.

This receptor was identified in a man aged 25 to 40 in good health. Sequenced input: naive CD4+ T cells sorted from blood. Subset noted: CD45RA+ positively selected.

The CDR3 is CASSPGLAANTGELFF. CDR3 nucleotides: TGCGCCAGCAGCCCTGGACTAGCAGCGAACACCGGGGAGCTGTTTTTT. The chain links TRBV5-1 to TRBJ2-2, with 8 positions matching TRBD2. Germline CDR1 reads SGHRS; CDR2 reads YFSETQ. Trimming at V came to 4 bases and at J to 0 bases, leaving 5 bases not matched to a gene. The CDR3 loop spans 16 amino acids.